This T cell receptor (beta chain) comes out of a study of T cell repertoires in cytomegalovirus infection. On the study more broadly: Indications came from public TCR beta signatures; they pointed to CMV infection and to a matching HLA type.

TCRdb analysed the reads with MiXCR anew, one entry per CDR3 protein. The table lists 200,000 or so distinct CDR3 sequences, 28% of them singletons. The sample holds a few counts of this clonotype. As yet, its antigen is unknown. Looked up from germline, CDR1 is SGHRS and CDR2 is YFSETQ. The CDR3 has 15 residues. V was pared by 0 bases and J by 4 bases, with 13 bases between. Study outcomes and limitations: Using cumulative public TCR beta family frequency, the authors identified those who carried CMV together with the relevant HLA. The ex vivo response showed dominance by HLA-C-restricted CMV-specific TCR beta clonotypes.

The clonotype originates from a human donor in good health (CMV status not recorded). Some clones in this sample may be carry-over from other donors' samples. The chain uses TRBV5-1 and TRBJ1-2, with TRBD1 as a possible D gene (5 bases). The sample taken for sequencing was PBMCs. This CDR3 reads CASSLAGTIGYGYTF. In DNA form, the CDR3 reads TGCGCCAGCAGCTTGGCCGGGACCATAGGCTATGGCTACACCTTC. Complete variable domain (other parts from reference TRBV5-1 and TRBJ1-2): KAGVTQTPRYLIKTRGQQVTLSCSPISGHRSVSWYQQTPGQGLQFLFEYFSETQRNKGNFPGRFSGRQFSNSRSEMNVSTLELGDSALYLCASSLAGTIGYGYTFGSGTRLTVV.